The 17 T cell receptor beta chains listed next were all sequenced from one sample in a study of T cell repertoires in cytomegalovirus infection. TCRdb fed the reads into MiXCR, producing one record per CDR3 protein. Of approximately 130,000 distinct CDR3 sequences listed, roughly 9% were seen once; the top ten hold roughly a tenth. Sequenced sample: PBMCs. These receptors all come from a human donor in good health (CMV status not recorded). Some clones in this sample may be carry-over from other donors' samples.

This clonotype was counted ten times or more. The V call is TRBV5-1, the J call TRBJ2-3; TRBD1 matches 8 bases. The CDR3 loop spans 16 amino acids. V gave up 3 bases and J gave up 2 bases; unmatched junction bases: 8. Germline values: CDR1 SGHRS, CDR2 YFSETQ. CDR3 residues: CASSSGTGRYTDTQYF. The CDR3 DNA is TGCGCCAGCAGCTCCGGGACAGGTCGTTACACAGATACGCAGTATTTT.

In its sample, this clonotype was seen many times. The DNA for the CDR3 is TGTGCCAGCACAGGGGACCCTAATTCACCCCTCCACTTT. It yields the protein CASTGDPNSPLHF. The J gene is TRBJ1-6, the V gene TRBV18, with 7 bases matching TRBD1. J gave up 6 bases and V 8 bases, and 4 bases lay outside the gene matches. CDR1 and CDR2 from the germline V gene are KGHSH and LQKENI. The CDR3 loop spans 13 amino acids.

Many counts were recorded for this clonotype. In nucleotides, the CDR3 is TGTGCCAGCAGTGGCCCGGGAAGAAATTCACCCCTCCACTTT. Amino acids: CASSGPGRNSPLHF. The genes are TRBV28 and TRBJ1-6; D gene unclear. Germline CDR1 is MDHEN and CDR2 is SYDVKM. Trimming removed 5 bases at V and 7 bases at J, with 12 bases between. This CDR3 comprises 14 residues.

Many counts were recorded for this clonotype. In DNA form, the CDR3 reads TGTGCCAGCAGTTTTTGGGACCAGGGGGAGCAGTACTTC. It encodes CASSFWDQGEQYF. The V and J genes are TRBV12-3 or TRBV12-4 and TRBJ2-7; a possible D gene is TRBD1 (6 bases). This CDR3 has 13 residues. V lost 3 bases and J 7 bases, leaving 13 bases between the germline ends.

This clonotype was recorded a few times. J is TRBJ2-2 and V is TRBV6-5; 8 bases line up with TRBD1. Germline values: CDR1 MNHEY, CDR2 SVGAGI. V lost 1 base and J lost 5; bases outside the gene matches: 0. The CDR3 is 14 residues long. The CDR3 DNA follows: TGTGCCAGCAGTTACTACAGGGGGACCGGGGAGCTGTTTTTT. Translated: CASSYYRGTGELFF.

This clonotype was counted ten times or more. V usage is TRBV25-1 and J usage is TRBJ1-2; the D is unclear. In germline, CDR1 is MGHDK, CDR2 SYGVNS. CDR3 length equals 13 residues. Deletions cut 7 bases from V and 4 bases from J, with 13 bases between. The CDR3 spells CASKGSYPYGYTF. The CDR3 nucleotides are TGTGCCAGCAAGGGCAGTTATCCCTATGGCTACACCTTC.

This clonotype was seen repeatedly, ten times or more. This chain connects TRBV12-3 or TRBV12-4 to TRBJ2-5; possibly TRBD1 for D (6 bases). The length of the CDR3 is 16 residues. Trimming took off 5 bases at V and 2 bases at J, with 18 bases between the two ends. The CDR3 sequence is CASSTSFRGGQETQYF. The DNA of the CDR3 is TGTGCCAGCAGTACATCATTCAGGGGTGGTCAAGAGACCCAGTACTTC.

This clonotype showed up many times. The chain combines TRBV28 with TRBJ2-4; a weak D match, TRBD1 (6 bases). This CDR3 is 14 amino acids long. The V and J ends lost 10 bases and 6 bases respectively, with 19 bases between them. Germline V gene lookup returns CDR1 MDHEN and CDR2 SYDVKM. CDR3 protein: CATDQMGATNIQYF. CDR3 coding DNA: TGTGCCACGGATCAGATGGGGGCTACAAACATTCAGTACTTC.

This chain connects TRBV5-1 to TRBJ2-1; D is unresolved. V was trimmed by 0 bases and J by 11 bases, leaving 9 bases between them. Germline values: CDR1 SGHRS, CDR2 YFSETQ. The CDR3 spans 12 residues. The CDR3 DNA sequence: TGCGCCAGCAGCTTGGGCGCCGATAAGCAGTTCTTC. Translated, it gives CASSLGADKQFF. Full variable domain (rest looked up from reference TRBV5-1 and TRBJ2-1): KAGVTQTPRYLIKTRGQQVTLSCSPISGHRSVSWYQQTPGQGLQFLFEYFSETQRNKGNFPGRFSGRQFSNSRSEMNVSTLELGDSALYLCASSLGADKQFFGPGTRLTVL.

This clonotype was detected only a few times. The V call is TRBV14, the J call TRBJ2-2; the D is unclear. The CDR3 extends over 14 amino acids. Germline V gene sequence: CDR1 SGHDN, CDR2 FVKESK. V lost 0 bases to trimming and J lost 5 bases, with 7 bases between them. For the CDR3, the DNA is TGTGCCAGCAGCCAAGATCTAAGAACCGGGGAGCTGTTTTTT. Translated: CASSQDLRTGELFF.

This clonotype was found many times. The rearrangement joins TRBV7-3 to TRBJ2-1, with a possible D match to TRBD1 (5 bases). V was trimmed by 3 bases and J by 5 bases, leaving 14 bases between them. Germline V gene lookup returns CDR1 SGHTA and CDR2 FQGTGA. This CDR3 comprises 15 residues. The CDR3 reads CASSLLSRANNEQFF. In DNA, the CDR3 is TGTGCCAGCAGCTTGCTTTCCAGGGCAAACAATGAGCAGTTCTTC.

This clonotype appeared many times. The chain uses TRBV11-2 and TRBJ2-7; D not resolved. The germline V gene has CDR1 SGHAT and CDR2 FQNNGV. CDR3 size: 14 residues. V lost 5 bases to trimming and J lost 6 bases, with 17 bases between them. The DNA of the CDR3 is TGTGCCAGCAGCCCAAAGCCCATATCTGGCGAGCAGTACTTC. It encodes CASSPKPISGEQYF. Using reference TRBV11-2 and TRBJ2-7 for the parts outside the CDR3, the full variable domain is EAGVAQSPRYKIIEKRQSVAFWCNPISGHATLYWYQQILGQGPKLLIQFQNNGVVDDSQLPKDRFSAERLKGVDSTLKIQPAKLEDSAVYLCASSPKPISGEQYFGPGTRLTVT.

A note on this clonotype: This could be a read error, since a much larger clone is one nucleotide away. The chain has TRBV7-3 and TRBJ2-2, with D possibly called TRBD1 or TRBD2 (5 bases each). This CDR3 is built from 14 residues. The germline gives CDR1 SGHTA, CDR2 FQGTGA. Between the trimmed V and J ends, which lost 7 bases and 7 bases, there was a span of 16 bases. CDR3 sequence: CASNLAWGYGELFF. Here the CDR3 DNA reads TGTGCCAGCAATTTGGCATGGGGGTACGGGGAGCTGTTTTTT.

This clonotype has at least ten counts. This chain links TRBV19 with TRBJ1-5; D uncertain. CDR3 length: 14 residues. The germline V gene has CDR1 LNHDA and CDR2 SQIVND (reference sequence). The V and J ends lost 3 bases and 5 bases respectively, with 11 bases between them. DNA for the CDR3: TGTGCCAGTAGTATTATCCTCGGGGATCAGCCCCAGCATTTT. Its protein is CASSIILGDQPQHF.

This clonotype has a count of ten or more. The chain uses TRBV12-3 or TRBV12-4 and TRBJ1-5; unclear D gene. V was trimmed by 6 bases and J by 0 bases, leaving 9 bases between them. This CDR3 is 14 amino acids long. CDR3 loop: CASRRGDSNQPQHF. Written as DNA, the CDR3 is TGTGCCAGCAGAAGAGGAGATAGCAATCAGCCCCAGCATTTT.

The chain joins TRBV28 to TRBJ2-2; TRBD1 matches at 10 bases. The V and J ends lost 3 bases and 7 bases, in that order; junction bases with no gene match: 8. Germline-derived CDR1 and CDR2 are MDHEN and SYDVKM. The CDR3 covers 16 residues. CDR3 protein: CASSFLGQGSGGELFF. In DNA, the CDR3 is TGTGCCAGCAGTTTCCTGGGACAGGGGTCAGGCGGGGAGCTGTTTTTT.

This clonotype was counted a few times. The chain carries TRBV13 and TRBJ1-2; tentatively, D is TRBD1 (6 bases). Germline-derived CDR1 and CDR2 are PRHDT and FYEKMQ (reference sequence). The CDR3 is 13 amino acids. V was cut by 0 bases and J by 7 bases, with 9 bases left in between. CDR3 nucleotides: TGTGCCAGCAGCTTAGGGGGGGCGGTTGGCTACACCTTC. Its protein product is CASSLGGAVGYTF.